This TCR beta chain came from a study of blood T cell repertoires in COVID-19. Study background: Sites across the United States, Italy and Spain contributed samples from acute and convalescent COVID-19. PBMCs, B-cell-depleted T cells, or T cells provided the cDNA or gDNA that made up the material.

Authors' analysis steps: Counts of nucleated cells, estimated from reference gene primer amplification, were obtained. Measured with immunoSEQ multiplex PCR; TCRdb has only the in-frame clones, and not every one. The D gene and trimming were derived from the DNA, and the V and J assignments and clone size from that table. This sample has more than 25,000 clones, with 65% to 90% found just once. By frequency in the sample, this clone is medium-sized. Germline values: CDR1 SGHTA, CDR2 FQGNSA. V dropped 3 bases and J dropped 3; count of bases not matched to a gene: 4. This CDR3 contains 14 residues. Sequencing was done on a sample of peripheral blood. The TCR was taken from a man in his sixties with active COVID-19. This chain uses TRBV7-2 with TRBJ2-7; the match to TRBD2 covers 8 bases. In DNA form, the CDR3 reads TGTGCCAGCAGCTTTAGCGGGGACTACTACGAGCAGTACGTC. Translation gives CASSFSGDYYEQYV.